Listed here are 12 T cell receptor beta chains from one sample, sequenced in a study of T-cell memory formation after mild COVID-19. TCRdb processed the 5' RACE reads anew with MiXCR; each CDR3 protein has one entry. The data show tens of thousands of distinct CDR3 sequences, roughly 16% seen once. Material: PBMCs or a T cell subset sorted from them (not recorded which). These receptors originate from an adult who had mild COVID-19 (a few samples of this study predate the infection). Cell type and time point are not known.

The rearrangement links TRBV6-6 to TRBJ1-2, with TRBD1 matching 7 bases. CDR1 is MNHNY, CDR2 SVGAGI, per germline (reference sequence). The CDR3 totals 11 residues. J gave up 7 bases and V 6 bases, and 2 bases lay outside the gene matches. In nucleotides, the CDR3 is TGTGCCAGCAGGGGGGACAGTGGCTACACCTTC. It encodes CASRGDSGYTF.

This clonotype has just a few counts. This chain uses TRBV10-3 with TRBJ2-1; no clear D. V dropped 4 bases and J dropped 3 bases, with 7 bases sitting between them. Germline CDR1 is ENHRY and CDR2 is SYGVKD. CDR3 length: 13 residues. The DNA for the CDR3 is TGTGCCATCAGTGTATTGGTCTACAATGAGCAGTTCTTC. Residues: CAISVLVYNEQFF.

This rearrangement joins TRBV21-1 to TRBJ1-1; whether TRBD1, the table's D call, matches the DNA was not checked. TRBV21-1 is flagged as a pseudogene. The CDR3 is made up of 19 amino acids. The chain's CDR3 is CASVPRKGRRWGENTEAFF. DNA of the CDR3: TGTGCCAGCGTCCCAAGAAAAGGACGCCGCTGGGGTGAGAACACTGAAGCTTTCTTT.

Worth noting for this clonotype: Given a much more abundant clone one base away, this may be a read error. The V and J genes are TRBV29-1 and TRBJ2-3; D call uncertain. From germline, CDR1 is SQVTM and CDR2 ANQGSEA. The CDR3 has 14 amino acids. The CDR3 region is CSVGGIVDTYTQYF. CDR3 coding DNA: TGCAGCGTCGGTGGCATAGTCGACACATATACGCAGTATTTT.

This clonotype has a count of ten or more. A junction end diverges from the germline sequence, so it may reflect a read error. The CDR3 is CASSQDPGTSGGAF. As DNA, the CDR3 is TGCGCCAGCAGCCAAGACCCGGGGACTAGCGGGGGGGCGTTC. The genes are TRBV4-1 and TRBJ2-1, with 16 bases identical to TRBD2. CDR1 and CDR2 from the germline V gene are MGHRA and YSYEKL. This CDR3 contains 14 residues.

By sample share, this clonotype is medium-sized. The chain combines TRBV5-1 with TRBJ2-5; the D gene is possibly TRBD2 (6 bases). Germline CDR1 is SGHRS and CDR2 is YFSETQ. The CDR3 runs 14 residues. V shed 0 bases and J shed 6 bases, with 12 bases lying between them. The chain's CDR3 is CASSLDPGVKTQYF. For the CDR3, the DNA is TGCGCCAGCAGCTTGGATCCGGGGGTGAAGACCCAGTACTTC.

This clonotype was observed many times. V and J are TRBV18 and TRBJ2-5; D remains unclear. Trimming took 4 bases from V and 3 from J, leaving 9 bases between them. The CDR3 length is 13 residues. Per the germline V gene, CDR1 is KGHSH and CDR2 is LQKENI. For the CDR3, the DNA is TGTGCCAGCTCACGGTTAGAGAAAGAGACCCAGTACTTC. Translating gives CASSRLEKETQYF.

This clonotype was detected ten times or more. This sequence joins TRBV4-1 and TRBJ2-1, with D perhaps TRBD1 or TRBD2 (5 bases each). Germline V lookup: CDR1 MGHRA, CDR2 YSYEKL. The CDR3 loop spans 15 amino acids. V was pared by 2 bases and J by 9 bases, with 17 bases between. The CDR3 DNA follows: TGCGCCAGCAGCCAAAATCTGGGTGGGGGTGGTGAGCAGTTCTTC. It specifies CASSQNLGGGGEQFF.

Many counts were recorded for this clonotype. V usage is TRBV7-2 and J usage is TRBJ2-2, with D perhaps TRBD2 (5 bases). This CDR3 contains 14 residues. The germline V gene has CDR1 SGHTA and CDR2 FQGNSA. V lost 4 bases to trimming and J lost 7 bases, with 13 bases between them. The CDR3: CASSSWERIGELFF. In nucleotides, the CDR3 is TGTGCCAGCAGCTCCTGGGAGCGGATCGGGGAGCTGTTTTTT. Combining the CDR3 with reference TRBV7-2 and TRBJ2-2 gives the whole variable domain GAGVSQSPSNKVTEKGKDVELRCDPISGHTALYWYRQSLGQGLEFLIYFQGNSAPDKSGLPSDRFSAERTGGSVSTLTIQRTQQEDSAVYLCASSSWERIGELFFGEGSRLTVL.

This clonotype was picked up a small number of times. The chain is built from TRBV20-1 and TRBJ1-6; 7 nucleotides agree with TRBD1. CDR1 and CDR2 from the germline V gene are DFQATT and SNEGSKA (reference sequence). CDR3 size: 13 residues. With 7 bases clipped from V and 9 bases from J, the junction kept 9 bases outside the gene matches. The CDR3 is CSVAPGGISPLHF. The CDR3 DNA follows: TGCAGTGTGGCCCCAGGGGGAATTTCACCCCTCCACTTT.

The table lists this clonotype with many counts. The chain has TRBV9 and TRBJ2-7; no firm D call. Germline CDR1 and CDR2: SGDLS and YYNGEE. Trimming stripped 0 bases from V and 0 bases from J, with 10 bases between. The length of the CDR3 is 15 residues. The CDR3 loop is CASSVGVQTSYEQYF. CDR3 coding DNA: TGTGCCAGCAGCGTAGGGGTTCAAACCTCCTACGAGCAGTACTTC.

This chain connects TRBV9 to TRBJ2-3; no clear D gene. Trimming took off 0 bases at V and 2 bases at J, with 7 bases between the two ends. Per the germline V gene, CDR1 is SGDLS and CDR2 is YYNGEE. This CDR3 has 14 amino acids. This CDR3 is CASSVGQLTDTQYF. In nucleotides, the CDR3 is TGTGCCAGCAGCGTAGGCCAGCTCACAGATACGCAGTATTTT.